Each of the 27 T cell receptor beta chains below was sequenced from the same sample in a study of T-cell memory formation after mild COVID-19. Each CDR3 protein gets one entry after TCRdb re-called the 5' RACE reads with MiXCR. This table holds hundreds of thousands of distinct CDR3 sequences, roughly 18% found once. Source material: PBMCs or a T cell subset sorted from them (not recorded which). The receptor set was obtained from an adult woman who had mild COVID-19 (a few samples of this study predate the infection). Cell type and time point are not known.

The rearrangement uses TRBV7-9 and TRBJ2-5; the D is unclear. The V gene's germline CDR1 is SEHNR and CDR2 FQNEAQ (reference sequence). The CDR3 length is 12 residues. Deletions cut 2 bases from V and 5 bases from J, with 6 bases between. In DNA, the CDR3 is TGTGCCAGCAGCTTAAATACGGAGACCCAGTACTTC. Protein product: CASSLNTETQYF.

This clonotype was detected only a few times. The V and J genes are TRBV7-3 and TRBJ2-3; possible D gene TRBD2, 6 bases. In germline, CDR1 is SGHTA, CDR2 FQGTGA. The CDR3 covers 15 residues. Trimming cost V 0 bases and J 4 bases, with 11 bases left between them. CDR3 sequence reads: CASSLTGGGSDTQYF. As DNA, the CDR3 is TGTGCCAGCAGCTTAACGGGTGGGGGGTCAGATACGCAGTATTTT.

At least ten counts were recorded for this clonotype. The rearrangement links TRBV7-9 to TRBJ2-5, with TRBD1 matching over 8 bases. J gave up 6 bases and V 1 base, and 10 bases lay outside the gene matches. Germline V CDR1 and CDR2: SEHNR, FQNEAQ (reference sequence). This CDR3 region has 16 residues. CDR3 protein: CASSLGETGAAKTQYF. As DNA, the CDR3 is TGTGCCAGCAGCTTAGGCGAGACAGGGGCAGCGAAGACCCAGTACTTC.

The V gene is TRBV14, the J gene TRBJ2-7; 7 bases are shared with TRBD2. Germline CDR1 reads SGHDN; CDR2 reads FVKESK. The CDR3 loop spans 13 amino acids. J was trimmed by 8 bases and V by 0 bases; bases with no gene match: 4. Here the CDR3 reads CASSQERGLQQYF. CDR3 in DNA: TGTGCCAGCAGCCAAGAGAGGGGACTACAGCAGTACTTC. Combining the CDR3 with reference TRBV14 and TRBJ2-7 gives the whole variable domain EAGVTQFPSHSVIEKGQTVTLRCDPISGHDNLYWYRRVMGKEIKFLLHFVKESKQDESGMPNNRFLAERTGGTYSTLKVQPAELEDSGVYFCASSQERGLQQYFGPGTRLTVT.

J is TRBJ2-1 and V is TRBV15; unclear D gene. V shed 1 base and J shed 10 bases, with 5 bases lying between them. The CDR3 totals 11 residues. The germline V gene encodes CDR1 LNHNV and CDR2 YYDKDF (reference sequence). CDR3 sequence (DNA): TGTGCCACCAGCAGAGTCCAGGAGCAGTTCTTC. It is translated as CATSRVQEQFF.

This clonotype appeared many times. The genes are TRBV29-1 and TRBJ2-1; D is ambiguous. Trimming removed 2 bases at V and 4 bases at J, with 3 bases between. CDR3 length: 11 residues. Germline V gene data show CDR1 as SQVTM and CDR2 as ANQGSEA. CDR3 DNA: TGCAGCGTTGAACGTTACAATGAGCAGTTCTTC. It is translated as CSVERYNEQFF.

The chain is built from TRBV7-6 and TRBJ2-7; the D is unclear. The germline V gene has CDR1 SGHVS and CDR2 FNYEAQ. The CDR3 length is 15 residues. V lost 5 bases and J lost 0, with 14 bases in between. This CDR3 is CASSQADASSYEQYF. CDR3 nucleotides: TGTGCCAGCAGCCAAGCAGACGCCAGCTCCTACGAGCAGTACTTC.

The J gene is TRBJ2-7, the V gene TRBV7-6; D not resolved. CDR3 size: 13 residues. V was pared by 2 bases and J by 3 bases, with 8 bases between. Germline V gene lookup returns CDR1 SGHVS and CDR2 FNYEAQ. The chain's CDR3 is CASSLPGHYEQYF. The CDR3 DNA is TGTGCCAGCAGCTTACCGGGCCACTACGAGCAGTACTTC. The whole variable domain, remainder taken from reference TRBV7-6 and TRBJ2-7, is GAGVSQSPRYKVTKRGQDVALRCDPISGHVSLYWYRQALGQGPEFLTYFNYEAQQDKSGLPNDRFSAERPEGSISTLTIQRTEQRDSAMYRCASSLPGHYEQYFGPGTRLTVT.

The table lists this clonotype with many counts. V is TRBV5-5 and J is TRBJ2-7; maybe TRBD1 (6 bases). The CDR3 spans 15 residues. The V and J ends lost 4 bases and 2 bases respectively, with 16 bases between them. Germline values: CDR1 SGHKS, CDR2 YYEKEE (reference sequence). CDR3 amino acids: CASSPRDTLTYEQYF. CDR3 coding DNA: TGTGCCAGCAGCCCCCGGGACACGCTTACCTACGAGCAGTACTTC.

This clonotype was observed a few times. The chain joins TRBV7-3 to TRBJ2-3; TRBD2 aligns across 9 bases. CDR3 size: 18 residues. V lost 1 base and J lost 0; bases outside the gene matches: 8. In germline, CDR1 is SGHTA, CDR2 FQGTGA. Written as DNA, the CDR3 is TGTGCCAGCAGCTTAAGGGGAACTAGCGGGTCTAGCACAGATACGCAGTATTTT. Residues: CASSLRGTSGSSTDTQYF.

V and J are TRBV30 and TRBJ2-3; 8 nucleotides match TRBD2. CDR1 is GTSNPN, CDR2 SVGIG, per germline (reference sequence). V lost 1 base and J lost 8; bases outside the gene matches: 11. The length of the CDR3 is 15 residues. The CDR3 DNA follows: TGTGCCTGGAGTGGTAGCGGGAAGCGTAGCAGTACGCAGTATTTT. Translating it yields CAWSGSGKRSSTQYF.

This clonotype was counted between two and nine times. The chain is built from TRBV27 and TRBJ2-7; D is undetermined. Germline V gene sequence: CDR1 MNHEY, CDR2 SMNVEV (reference sequence). The CDR3 totals 15 residues. V shed 2 bases and J shed 0 bases, with 11 bases lying between them. Written as DNA, the CDR3 is TGTGCCAGCAGTTTACGGTCCGTCGACTCCTACGAGCAGTACTTC. As protein: CASSLRSVDSYEQYF.

The V and J genes are TRBV7-2 and TRBJ1-6, with 9 positions matching TRBD1. The germline gives CDR1 SGHTA, CDR2 FQGNSA. Trimming cost V 4 bases and J 7 bases; bases outside gene matches: 8. This CDR3 comprises 16 residues. CDR3 sequence reads: CASSSDRGSANSPLHF. The CDR3 region has the DNA TGTGCCAGCAGCTCGGACAGGGGATCTGCGAATTCACCCCTCCACTTT.

The rearrangement uses TRBV29-1 and TRBJ1-2, with a weak D call TRBD1 (5 bases). V was trimmed by 0 bases and J by 4 bases, leaving 18 bases between them. CDR1 and CDR2 from the germline V gene are SQVTM and ANQGSEA. This CDR3 has 16 residues. The CDR3 loop is CSVEDGLGQGPYGYTF. CDR3 coding DNA: TGCAGCGTTGAAGACGGATTGGGGCAGGGACCCTATGGCTACACCTTC.

This clonotype was counted only a few times. This rearrangement joins TRBV18 to TRBJ1-1; D call uncertain. The V end lost 3 bases, the J end lost 10 bases, and 15 bases lay between the germline ends. CDR3 size: 13 residues. The germline V gene has CDR1 KGHSH and CDR2 LQKENI. CDR3 sequence: CASSPIALAVAFF. The CDR3 DNA reads as TGTGCCAGCTCACCGATAGCTCTAGCGGTAGCTTTCTTT.

This clonotype was found a few times. V gene TRBV27 combines with J gene TRBJ2-1; tentatively, D is TRBD2 (5 bases). Germline CDR1 reads MNHEY; CDR2 reads SMNVEV (reference sequence). Trimming took off 5 bases at V and 4 bases at J, with 12 bases between the two ends. This CDR3 region has 14 residues. CDR3 nucleotide sequence: TGTGCCAGCAGTCCCGGCGGGCGGTACAATGAGCAGTTCTTC. Translating gives CASSPGGRYNEQFF.

This clonotype was detected ten times or more. The chain links TRBV7-8 to TRBJ2-3; 14 positions match TRBD2. CDR1 SGHVS and CDR2 FQNEAQ come from the germline V gene. V shed 6 bases and J 6 bases; nucleotides not matched to a gene: 8. The CDR3 length is 16 residues. The CDR3 DNA sequence: TGTGCCAGCAGAGGTTCTCGGACTAGCGGGAGGGATACGCAGTATTTT. Its protein is CASRGSRTSGRDTQYF.

This clonotype was seen only a few times. The chain employs TRBV19 and TRBJ1-1; 9 bases align to TRBD1. The CDR3 runs to 14 residues. V was pared by 6 bases and J by 5 bases, with 7 bases of the junction left unmatched. Looked up from germline, CDR1 is LNHDA and CDR2 is SQIVND (reference sequence). Here the CDR3 reads CASSTRTGATEAFF. The CDR3 DNA follows: TGTGCCAGTAGCACTCGGACAGGGGCGACTGAAGCTTTCTTT.

The chain has TRBV23-1 and TRBJ2-7, with 11 positions matching TRBD2. TRBV23-1 is an ORF, with its function uncertain. This CDR3 has 17 amino acids. The junction had 8 bases not matched to a gene; V was cut back by 0 bases and J by 4 bases. CDR3 bases: TGCGCCAGCAGTCAATCAAGGACTAGCGGGTATGGTTACGAGCAGTACTTC. As protein: CASSQSRTSGYGYEQYF.

This chain connects TRBV4-1 to TRBJ2-7, with 10 bases fitting TRBD1. The germline V gene has CDR1 MGHRA and CDR2 YSYEKL. The CDR3 covers 19 residues. Trimming took 3 bases from V and 4 from J; bases not matched to a gene: 18. DNA for the CDR3: TGCGCCAGCAGCCACCCACTCCATCCCGGGACAGGGGATAGGTACGAGCAGTACTTC. Translated, it gives CASSHPLHPGTGDRYEQYF.

The chain couples TRBV7-3 to TRBJ2-7; perhaps TRBD1 as D (6 bases). With 1 base removed from V and 0 bases from J, the gap between germline ends came to 10 bases. This CDR3 contains 15 residues. Germline CDR1 reads SGHTA; CDR2 reads FQGTGA. CDR3 loop: CASSLNRASSYEQYF. The CDR3 bases are TGTGCCAGCAGCTTAAACAGGGCGAGCTCCTACGAGCAGTACTTC.

The rearrangement uses TRBV3-1 and TRBJ2-1; D gene unclear. The CDR3 consists of 16 residues. Trimming removed 6 bases from V and 0 bases from J, with 15 bases in between. The germline gives CDR1 LGHDT, CDR2 YNNKEL (reference sequence). CDR3 loop: CASSRLKLGSYNEQFF. The CDR3 bases are TGTGCCAGCAGTCGACTGAAGTTAGGCTCCTACAATGAGCAGTTCTTC.

This clonotype was found a few times. The chain recombines TRBV9 with TRBJ2-7; weak D call: TRBD1 (6 bases). V gave up 4 bases and J gave up 2 bases, with 13 bases separating them. Germline CDR1 reads SGDLS; CDR2 reads YYNGEE. The CDR3 extends over 14 amino acids. Here the CDR3 DNA reads TGTGCCAGCAGCCCCCGGGACACCCCCTACGAGCAGTACTTC. Amino acids: CASSPRDTPYEQYF.

The V gene is TRBV7-2, the J gene TRBJ2-6; perhaps TRBD2 as D (5 bases). V was cut by 5 bases and J by 1 base, with 21 bases left in between. Germline CDR1 SGHTA, CDR2 FQGNSA. The CDR3 is 19 amino acids. DNA of the CDR3: TGTGCCAGCAGCCCAGCGGCTAGGAGCTCGTCGTCTGGGGCCAACGTCCTGACTTTC. This sequence encodes CASSPAARSSSSGANVLTF.

This clonotype was counted many times. V usage is TRBV25-1 and J usage is TRBJ2-6; maybe TRBD2 (7 bases). This CDR3 region has 17 residues. Germline loops: CDR1 MGHDK, CDR2 SYGVNS. V was trimmed by 4 bases and J by 1 base, leaving 14 bases between them. CDR3 sequence: CASSGLGGESGANVLTF. CDR3 DNA sequence: TGTGCCAGCAGTGGGCTAGGGGGGGAATCTGGGGCCAACGTCCTGACTTTC. Variable domain in full (rest from reference TRBV25-1 and TRBJ2-6): EADIYQTPRYLVIGTGKKITLECSQTMGHDKMYWYQQDPGMELHLIHYSYGVNSTEKGDLSSESTVSRIRTEHFPLTLESARPSHTSQYLCASSGLGGESGANVLTFGAGSRLTVL.

The table lists this clonotype with a few counts. The V gene is TRBV12-3 or TRBV12-4, the J gene TRBJ1-5; D ambiguous. The CDR3 consists of 14 residues. Between the trimmed V and J ends, which lost 3 bases and 2 bases, there was a span of 8 bases. The CDR3 protein is CASSFRRRNQPQHF. CDR3 nucleotide sequence: TGTGCCAGCAGTTTCAGACGTCGCAATCAGCCCCAGCATTTT.

The sample holds a few counts of this clonotype. The chain joins TRBV6-5 to TRBJ1-3; D gene ambiguous. Trimming left V 7 bases short and J 0 bases short, with 19 bases between. The CDR3 runs 17 residues. Per germline, CDR1 MNHEY and CDR2 SVGAGI. CDR3 region: CASTSAVGTVSGNTIYF. The CDR3 nucleotides are TGTGCCAGCACCTCGGCGGTTGGCACAGTCTCTGGAAACACCATATATTTT.